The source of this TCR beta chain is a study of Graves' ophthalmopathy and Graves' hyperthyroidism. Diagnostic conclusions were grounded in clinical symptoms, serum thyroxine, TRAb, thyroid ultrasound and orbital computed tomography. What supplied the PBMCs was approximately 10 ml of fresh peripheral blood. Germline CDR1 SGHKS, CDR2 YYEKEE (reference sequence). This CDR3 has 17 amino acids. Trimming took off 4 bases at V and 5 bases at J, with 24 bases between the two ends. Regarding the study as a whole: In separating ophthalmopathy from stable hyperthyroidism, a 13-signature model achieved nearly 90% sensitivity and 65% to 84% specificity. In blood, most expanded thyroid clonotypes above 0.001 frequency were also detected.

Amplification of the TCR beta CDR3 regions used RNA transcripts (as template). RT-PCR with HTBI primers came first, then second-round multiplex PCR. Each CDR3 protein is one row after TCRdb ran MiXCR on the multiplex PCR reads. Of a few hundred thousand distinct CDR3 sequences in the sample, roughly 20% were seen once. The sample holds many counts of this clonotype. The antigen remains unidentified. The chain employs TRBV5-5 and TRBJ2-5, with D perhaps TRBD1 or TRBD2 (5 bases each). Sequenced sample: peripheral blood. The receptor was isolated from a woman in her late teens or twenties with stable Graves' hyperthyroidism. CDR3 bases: TGTGCCAGCAGCGGTGGGACCCACGGTTTTGGCGGGGAGACCCAGTACTTC. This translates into CASSGGTHGFGGETQYF.